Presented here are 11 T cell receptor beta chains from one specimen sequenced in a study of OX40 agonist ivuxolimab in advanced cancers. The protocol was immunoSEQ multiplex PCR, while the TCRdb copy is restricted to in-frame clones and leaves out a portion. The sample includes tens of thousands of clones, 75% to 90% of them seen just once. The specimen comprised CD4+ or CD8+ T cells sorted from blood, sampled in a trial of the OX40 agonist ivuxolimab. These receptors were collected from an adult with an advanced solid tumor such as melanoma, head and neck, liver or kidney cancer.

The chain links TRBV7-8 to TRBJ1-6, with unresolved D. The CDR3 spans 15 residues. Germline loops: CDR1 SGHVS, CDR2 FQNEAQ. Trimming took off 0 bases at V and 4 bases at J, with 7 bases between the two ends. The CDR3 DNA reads TGTGCCAGCAGCTTAGCGCGCGGATATAATTCACCCCTCCACTTT. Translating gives CASSLARGYNSPLHF.

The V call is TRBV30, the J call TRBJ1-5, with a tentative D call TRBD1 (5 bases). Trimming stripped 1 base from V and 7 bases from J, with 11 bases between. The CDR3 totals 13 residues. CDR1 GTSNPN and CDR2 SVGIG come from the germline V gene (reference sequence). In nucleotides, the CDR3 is TGTGCCTGGAGTGGCCAGTGGGGGCAGCCCCAGCATTTT. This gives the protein CAWSGQWGQPQHF.

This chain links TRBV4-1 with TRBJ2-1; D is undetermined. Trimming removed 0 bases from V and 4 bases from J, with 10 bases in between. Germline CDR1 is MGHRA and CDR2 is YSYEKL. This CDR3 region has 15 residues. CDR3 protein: CASSQDPTGYNEQFF. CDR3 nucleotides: TGCGCCAGCAGCCAAGATCCGACTGGGTACAATGAGCAGTTCTTC.

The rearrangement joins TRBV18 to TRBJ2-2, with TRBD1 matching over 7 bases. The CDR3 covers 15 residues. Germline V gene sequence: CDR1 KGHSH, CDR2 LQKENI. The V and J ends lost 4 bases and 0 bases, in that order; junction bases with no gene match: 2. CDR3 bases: TGTGCCAGCTCACGGGACAGCTCGAACACCGGGGAGCTGTTTTTT. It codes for CASSRDSSNTGELFF.

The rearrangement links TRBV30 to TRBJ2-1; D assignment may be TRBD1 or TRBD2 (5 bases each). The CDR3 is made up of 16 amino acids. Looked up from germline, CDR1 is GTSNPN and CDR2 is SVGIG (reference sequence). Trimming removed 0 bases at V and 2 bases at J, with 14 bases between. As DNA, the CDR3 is TGTGCCTGGAGTGTATGGGGGACGAAGACCTACAATGAGCAGTTCTTC. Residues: CAWSVWGTKTYNEQFF.

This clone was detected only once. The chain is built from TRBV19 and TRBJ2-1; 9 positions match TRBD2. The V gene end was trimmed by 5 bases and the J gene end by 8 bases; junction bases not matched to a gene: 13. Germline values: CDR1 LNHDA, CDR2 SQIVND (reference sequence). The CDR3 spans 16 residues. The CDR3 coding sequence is TGTGCCAGTAGTCGTTCTAGCGGGGCCAAAACAGATGAGCAGTTCTTC. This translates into CASSRSSGAKTDEQFF.

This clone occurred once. CDR3 sequence: CASSRGALQETQYF. CDR3 DNA: TGTGCCAGCAGCCGCGGGGCGCTACAAGAGACCCAGTACTTC. The V call is TRBV14, the J call TRBJ2-5; D might be TRBD2 (6 bases). CDR1 is SGHDN and CDR2 is FVKESK in the germline V gene. V lost 4 bases to trimming and J lost 2 bases, with 11 bases between them. The CDR3 sequence is 14 residues long.

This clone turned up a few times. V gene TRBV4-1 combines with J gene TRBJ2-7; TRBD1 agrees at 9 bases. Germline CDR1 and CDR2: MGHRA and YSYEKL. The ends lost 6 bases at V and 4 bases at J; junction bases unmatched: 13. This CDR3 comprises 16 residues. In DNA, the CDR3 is TGCGCCAGCAGAGGGGCCGGGACAGGGCGAGTTTACGAGCAGTACTTC. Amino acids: CASRGAGTGRVYEQYF.

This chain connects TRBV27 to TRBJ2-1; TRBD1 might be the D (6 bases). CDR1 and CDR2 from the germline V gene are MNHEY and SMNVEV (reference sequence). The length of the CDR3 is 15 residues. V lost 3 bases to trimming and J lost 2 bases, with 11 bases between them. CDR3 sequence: CASSFVGQTYNEQFF. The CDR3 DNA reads TGTGCCAGCAGTTTCGTCGGACAGACCTACAATGAGCAGTTCTTC.

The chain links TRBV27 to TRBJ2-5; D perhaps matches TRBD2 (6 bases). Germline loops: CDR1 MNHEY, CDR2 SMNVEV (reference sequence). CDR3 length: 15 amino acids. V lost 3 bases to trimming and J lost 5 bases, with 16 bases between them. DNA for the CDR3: TGTGCCAGCAGTTTGGGCAGGGCGGCGGGGGAGACCCAGTACTTC. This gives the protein CASSLGRAAGETQYF.

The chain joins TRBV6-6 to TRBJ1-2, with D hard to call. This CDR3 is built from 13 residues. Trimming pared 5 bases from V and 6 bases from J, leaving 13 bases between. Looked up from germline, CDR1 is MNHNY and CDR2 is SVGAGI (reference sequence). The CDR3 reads CASSPPQSHGYTF. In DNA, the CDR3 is TGTGCCAGCAGTCCACCACAGTCCCATGGCTACACCTTC.